These 27 T cell receptor beta chains were sequenced from one sample in a study of shared clonotypes between healthy human individuals. Some clones are missing from TCRdb's copy, which holds only in-frame ones; the method was immunoSEQ multiplex PCR. In the table there are about 2 million clones, about 94% of which are singletons. Naive CD8 cells comprised CD45RO-negative, CCR7-positively selected cells, excluding terminally differentiated effector memory CD45RA+ cells. Sequencing input: naive CD8+ T cells sorted from blood. Receptor source: a young man in good health.

The chain couples TRBV10-1 to TRBJ2-7; TRBD1 aligns across 7 bases. The CDR3 loop spans 13 amino acids. V dropped 4 bases and J dropped 3; count of bases not matched to a gene: 3. CDR1 is WNHNN, CDR2 SYGVQD, per germline (reference sequence). The chain's CDR3 is CASSGTGDYEQYF. DNA of the CDR3: TGCGCCAGCAGTGGGACAGGCGACTACGAGCAGTACTTC.

This chain connects TRBV7-5 to TRBJ1-4; the table's D call, TRBD1, has no DNA check behind it. TRBV7-5 is described as a pseudogene. The length of the CDR3 is 15 residues. Here the CDR3 reads CARSLYRVTNEKLFF. In DNA form, the CDR3 reads TGTGCCAGAAGCCTTTACAGGGTGACTAATGAAAAACTGTTTTTT.

V is TRBV7-3 and J is TRBJ2-7; D perhaps matches TRBD1 (6 bases). The CDR3 spans 15 residues. Trimming left V 5 bases short and J 3 bases short, with 17 bases between. Looked up from germline, CDR1 is SGHTA and CDR2 is FQGTGA. The CDR3 is CASSSGQSTIYEQYF. The CDR3 nucleotides read TGTGCCAGCAGCAGCGGACAGTCCACAATCTACGAGCAGTACTTC.

Regarding this clone: Other DNA variants within this sample encode the same CDR3. J is TRBJ2-7 and V is TRBV7-9; possible D gene TRBD1, 5 bases. The CDR3 is made up of 13 amino acids. V lost 4 bases to trimming and J lost 2 bases, with 9 bases between them. Germline V gene sequence: CDR1 SEHNR, CDR2 FQNEAQ (reference sequence). CDR3 amino acids: CASSSDSAYEQYF. In nucleotides, the CDR3 is TGTGCCAGCAGCTCCGACAGCGCCTACGAGCAGTACTTC.

The chain couples TRBV2 to TRBJ2-7; tentative D call: TRBD1 (7 bases). Trimming removed 4 bases at V and 3 bases at J, with 16 bases between. This CDR3 comprises 15 residues. Germline V gives CDR1 SNHLY, CDR2 FYNNEI. The CDR3 protein is CASSALDRRGYEQYF. The CDR3 DNA reads TGTGCCAGCAGTGCCCTGGACAGGCGGGGCTACGAGCAGTACTTC.

This sequence joins TRBV7-9 and TRBJ2-5; 12 bases map to TRBD1. J was trimmed by 1 base and V by 8 bases; bases with no gene match: 2. Germline CDR1 is SEHNR and CDR2 is FQNEAQ (reference sequence). The CDR3 is made up of 14 amino acids. The CDR3 DNA follows: TGTGCCAGCGTGGGACAGGGGGCCCAAGAGACCCAGTACTTC. It translates to CASVGQGAQETQYF.

The chain uses TRBV5-4 and TRBJ2-3; the match to TRBD1 covers 9 bases. Germline V gene data show CDR1 as SGHNT and CDR2 as YYREEE (reference sequence). The CDR3 runs to 13 residues. The trim removed 4 bases at V and 6 bases at J, leaving 3 bases unmatched. The CDR3 nucleotides are TGTGCCAGCAGCCACAGGGGGCCTGATACGCAGTATTTT. Encoded protein: CASSHRGPDTQYF.

This clone was detected once. This rearrangement joins TRBV11-2 to TRBJ1-1, with D uncertain. The germline CDR1 and CDR2 sequences are SGHAT and FQNNGV. The CDR3 runs 14 residues. Deletions cut 5 bases from V and 7 bases from J, with 17 bases between. The CDR3 region has the DNA TGTGCCAGCAGCGGGAGTTTGGGAAGAGGTGAAGCTTTCTTT. It specifies CASSGSLGRGEAFF.

The V and J genes are TRBV4-1 and TRBJ2-5; 11 nucleotides agree with TRBD2. The DNA end lines up better with TRBJ2-7; the J call may be wrong. CDR1 is MGHRA, CDR2 YSYEKL, per germline. The CDR3 loop spans 16 amino acids. The DNA of the CDR3 is TGCGCCAGCAGCCAGATTAGCGGGGGGGCCCAATACGAGCAGTACTTC. The encoded protein is CASSQISGGAQYEQYF.

The chain recombines TRBV5-6 with TRBJ1-2; D remains ambiguous. Per the germline V gene, CDR1 is SGHDT and CDR2 is YYEEEE. The CDR3 runs 15 residues. V was trimmed by 1 base and J by 4 bases, leaving 14 bases between them. The DNA for the CDR3 is TGTGCCAGCAGCTTGATGGGCAGTCAATCCTATGGCTACACCTTC. As protein: CASSLMGSQSYGYTF.

The chain combines TRBV7-6 with TRBJ2-1; D unclear. The V end was cut by 2 bases, the J end by 8 bases, with 19 bases between. The CDR3 covers 16 residues. Germline V lookup: CDR1 SGHVS, CDR2 FNYEAQ. CDR3 sequence (DNA): TGTGCCAGCAGCTTACCCCGCAAATTGGTTTTTGATGAGCAGTTCTTC. It codes for CASSLPRKLVFDEQFF.

The chain couples TRBV5-4 to TRBJ1-6, with unresolved D. This CDR3 has 15 residues. The V end was cut by 4 bases, the J end by 9 bases, with 17 bases between. The germline V gene has CDR1 SGHNT and CDR2 YYREEE (reference sequence). CDR3 protein: CASSQGFHTSSPLHF. In nucleotides, the CDR3 is TGTGCCAGCAGCCAAGGTTTCCACACCAGTTCACCCCTCCACTTT. Full variable domain (outside the CDR3, taken from reference TRBV5-4 and TRBJ1-6): ETGVTQSPTHLIKTRGQQVTLRCSSQSGHNTVSWYQQALGQGPQFIFQYYREEENGRGNFPPRFSGLQFPNYSSELNVNALELDDSALYLCASSQGFHTSSPLHFGNGTRLTVT.

The chain is built from TRBV30 and TRBJ1-1; D call uncertain. The V gene lost 0 bases and the J gene lost 3 bases, with 8 bases spanning the gap. The CDR3 covers 13 residues. Germline V gene sequence: CDR1 GTSNPN, CDR2 SVGIG (reference sequence). In DNA, the CDR3 is TGTGCCTGGAGTGTACGTGATGACACTGAAGCTTTCTTT. It specifies CAWSVRDDTEAFF.

V and J are TRBV27 and TRBJ2-3; 7 positions match TRBD2. The CDR3 runs 17 residues. CDR1 is MNHEY and CDR2 is SMNVEV in the germline V gene (reference sequence). After removal of 3 bases from V and 0 bases from J, the junction contained 9 bases not matched to a gene. The DNA for the CDR3 is TGTGCCAGCAGTTTTTTAGGACTAGATGCTAGCACAGATACGCAGTATTTT. It translates to CASSFLGLDASTDTQYF.

The chain couples TRBV19 to TRBJ2-1, with D unresolved. V lost 1 base and J lost 10, with 11 bases in between. Germline CDR1 LNHDA, CDR2 SQIVND (reference sequence). CDR3 length equals 13 residues. The CDR3 region has the DNA TGTGCCAGTAGTATAGTCCCTCTAGGGGAGCAGTTCTTC. Its translation is CASSIVPLGEQFF.

This rearrangement joins TRBV4-3 to TRBJ2-2; TRBD2 agrees at 7 bases. V lost 0 bases, J lost 7 bases, and 11 bases stayed unmatched. The germline gives CDR1 LGHNA, CDR2 YSLEER. The length of the CDR3 is 17 residues. The CDR3 is CASSQDSEGRANGELFF. CDR3 nucleotides: TGCGCCAGCAGCCAAGACTCGGAAGGGAGGGCAAACGGGGAGCTGTTTTTT.

The V and J genes are TRBV30 and TRBJ2-5; TRBD2 is a possible D gene (6 bases). Looked up from germline, CDR1 is GTSNPN and CDR2 is SVGIG (reference sequence). V lost 0 bases and J 1 base, leaving 9 bases between the germline ends. The length of the CDR3 is 14 residues. CDR3 nucleotides: TGTGCCTGGAGTGTCGGCGGGACCCAAGAGACCCAGTACTTC. This encodes CAWSVGGTQETQYF.

V is TRBV5-8 and J is TRBJ2-2, with no clear D. V was cut by 3 bases and J by 2 bases, with 2 bases left in between. The CDR3 consists of 12 residues. Looked up from germline, CDR1 is SGHTS and CDR2 is YDEGEE. The CDR3 spells CASSYNTGELFF. The DNA of the CDR3 is TGTGCCAGCAGCTACAACACCGGGGAGCTGTTTTTT.

This chain uses TRBV7-9 with TRBJ2-7, with TRBD2 matching 7 bases. Trimming cost V 5 bases and J 6 bases; bases outside gene matches: 7. CDR3 length equals 13 residues. Germline CDR1 reads SEHNR; CDR2 reads FQNEAQ (reference sequence). The CDR3, as DNA: TGTGCCAGCAGCCCAGCCGCGGGAGCCGAGCAGTACTTC. The encoded protein is CASSPAAGAEQYF.

Concerning this clone itself: This same CDR3 is encoded by further DNA sequences in the sample. V usage is TRBV11-2 and J usage is TRBJ2-7; D uncertain. This CDR3 has 13 amino acids. Per germline, CDR1 SGHAT and CDR2 FQNNGV. V shed 0 bases and J shed 4 bases, with 7 bases lying between them. This CDR3 is CASSLDLGYEQYF. The DNA of the CDR3 is TGTGCCAGCAGCTTAGATCTGGGATACGAGCAGTACTTC.

V usage is TRBV7-9 and J usage is TRBJ1-2; D not certain. Germline V CDR1 and CDR2: SEHNR, FQNEAQ (reference sequence). The CDR3 runs to 15 residues. V lost 1 base, J lost 4 bases, and 13 bases lay in between. CDR3 protein: CASSLEAGPTYGYTF. The CDR3 region has the DNA TGTGCCAGCAGCTTAGAGGCCGGACCGACCTATGGCTACACCTTC.

The chain carries TRBV27 and TRBJ2-3; perhaps TRBD2 as D (6 bases). The CDR3 length is 15 residues. The V gene's germline CDR1 is MNHEY and CDR2 SMNVEV (reference sequence). The V and J ends lost 3 bases and 3 bases respectively, with 13 bases between them. The CDR3 region has the DNA TGTGCCAGCAGTTTCATAGCCGCGGGGACAGATACGCAGTATTTT. Encoded protein: CASSFIAAGTDTQYF.

CDR3 bases: TGTGCCAGCAGCTTGGGGCTCCTGCGTTCCAATGAGCAGTTCTTC. Translation gives CASSLGLLRSNEQFF. The chain recombines TRBV7-6 with TRBJ2-1; D is perhaps TRBD1 (5 bases). Germline V lookup: CDR1 SGHVS, CDR2 FNYEAQ. The length of the CDR3 is 15 residues. V lost 3 bases, J lost 6 bases, and 15 bases lay in between.

This chain links TRBV4-1 with TRBJ2-7; 8 bases agree with TRBD2. With 5 bases clipped from V and 0 bases from J, the junction kept 6 bases outside the gene matches. This CDR3 comprises 15 residues. Per the germline V gene, CDR1 is MGHRA and CDR2 is YSYEKL. In nucleotides, the CDR3 is TGCGCCAGCAGCTTCGGCGGGGGGAGCTCCTACGAGCAGTACTTC. Translating gives CASSFGGGSSYEQYF.

The chain employs TRBV4-3 and TRBJ2-7; 10 bases agree with TRBD2. V was pared by 8 bases and J by 3 bases, with 7 bases of the junction left unmatched. From germline, CDR1 is LGHNA and CDR2 YSLEER. This CDR3 comprises 14 residues. CDR3 sequence: CASARGTSDYEQYF. The DNA for the CDR3 is TGCGCCAGCGCCCGAGGGACTAGCGACTACGAGCAGTACTTC.

The rearrangement uses TRBV11-2 and TRBJ2-1; the D gene is possibly TRBD1 (5 bases). The length of the CDR3 is 16 residues. Between the trimmed V and J ends, which lost 2 bases and 0 bases, there was a span of 11 bases. Germline V CDR1 and CDR2: SGHAT, FQNNGV. The CDR3: CASSLSDIISYNEQFF. The CDR3 nucleotides are TGTGCCAGCAGCTTATCGGACATAATCTCCTACAATGAGCAGTTCTTC.

This rearrangement joins TRBV7-9 to TRBJ1-2, with 7 bases aligning to TRBD1. The CDR3 length is 13 residues. J gave up 3 bases and V 4 bases, and 2 bases lay outside the gene matches. The germline V gene encodes CDR1 SEHNR and CDR2 FQNEAQ (reference sequence). The CDR3 DNA is TGTGCCAGCAGCTGGACAGGTGACTATGGCTACACCTTC. This codes for CASSWTGDYGYTF.